This T cell receptor beta chain was sequenced for a study of T cell responses to AZD1222 COVID-19 vaccine (dated by TCRdb to about 2021). About the investigation overall: AZD1222 recipients given second doses at about 4 weeks or at about 12 weeks were pooled, since spike-specific TCR depth and breadth were not found to differ between the two schedules. TCR sequencing covered 233 trial participants: 207 given two doses of AZD1222 and around 26 given two doses of MenACWY control vaccine. Trial participants were enrolled by age into subgroups of 18-55, 56-69 and 70-plus years, and around 150, 28 and 57 TCR-sequenced participants, respectively, were included in these subgroups. Study-level results and caveats: Conclusions about previously exposed vaccinees were limited because only six AZD1222 recipients were SARS-CoV-2 seropositive at baseline. The 56-69-year group was small, and its depth increase did not reach significance, likely because of low power. Spike-specific TCR breadth and depth rose significantly after two AZD1222 doses compared with day 0 and with MenACWY recipients. Most participants were white British and females outnumbered males, and the authors suggested that clonal diversity may have been underestimated. Nearly half of unique spike-specific TCRs reportedly recognized epitopes outside regions mutated in the B.1.351 and B.1.1.7 variants. Because no day 14 peak-response samples were available, the repertoires could be characterized only after the peak T cell response. The vaccine-associated CD4 TCRs covered the entire spike protein, and the dominant responses fell in regions 160-218 and 743-854.

The label giving this sample's time point can be read as: baseline before first vaccination. Samples from vaccinated people were obtained from the UK trials COV001 and COV002, which included a single-blind randomized controlled phase 2/3 trial of AZD1222 (ChAdOx1 nCoV-19) in healthy adults. For TCRbeta chain sequencing, PBMC samples were collected from trial participants at day 0 and at day 28 after the second dose. Note on this clone: Its binding antigen is unknown. Base qualities are not provided; no much larger clone lies one nucleotide away.

The CDR3 regions of human TCRbeta chains were subjected to immunosequencing. As for how the authors treated the data: Repertoire TCRs were matched against a reference library of SARS-CoV-2-specific TCRs generated with the MIRA antigen-specificity platform. Breadth was defined as the fraction of unique TCRs that were SARS-CoV-2-associated. Depth was defined as the fraction of total T cells that were SARS-CoV-2-associated. Using the MIRA data, each spike-specific TCR was assigned both to the spike region to which the TCR was reactive and to a CD4 or CD8 class. Log10-transformed breadth and depth values were compared by one-way ANOVA with Sidak's multiple comparisons tests. The table was pulled from immuneACCESS by TCRdb, which kept in-frame rearrangements only. Such tables lose some clones; where checked, under half of the loss comes from unresolved V genes, and the rest has no known cause. That table supplies the V and J calls and clone size; D and trimming were determined from the DNA. For this sample there are 120,000 to 150,000 clones; more than 85% appear just once. The ten largest clones add up to approximately 5% of the sample.

The receptor was derived from an adult in good health. Sequenced material: peripheral blood, taken on day 0 of AZD1222 vaccination.

This receptor carries the CDR3 CASSSRQGADTQYF. The nucleotides are TGCGCCAGCAGCTCACGTCAGGGGGCCGATACGCAGTATTTT. The V and J genes are TRBV4-1 and TRBJ2-3; 8 central bases correspond to TRBD1. From cysteine to phenylalanine, the CDR3 is 14 amino acids long. The read is trimmed to its CDR3 DNA, 42 bases read in frame from base 1. Ends trimmed: V by 5 bases, J by 6 bases; bases unmatched to a gene: 7. The germline V gene encodes CDR1 MGHRA and CDR2 YSYEKL.